The 10 T cell receptor beta chains given below trace back to one sample, sequenced in a study of cytomegalovirus exposure and HLA in healthy donors. The PCR employed 60 Vbeta primers together with 13 Jbeta primers. Sequencing used immunoSEQ multiplex PCR; TCRdb keeps in-frame clones, though not all of them. The sample records over 100,000 clones, less than 80% being singletons. Sequencing input: PBMCs. Source of these receptors: a woman aged 25 to 39 in good health and CMV-seronegative.

DNA of the CDR3: TGTGCCAGCAGCCCCCGCGAGGGGGCGAATGGCTACACCTTC. It encodes CASSPREGANGYTF. The gene calls are TRBV5-4 and TRBJ1-2; TRBD1 matches at 7 bases. CDR1 and CDR2 from the germline V gene are SGHNT and YYREEE (reference sequence). The CDR3 consists of 14 residues. V lost 4 bases and J lost 6; bases outside the gene matches: 9. Combining the CDR3 with reference TRBV5-4 and TRBJ1-2 gives the whole variable domain ETGVTQSPTHLIKTRGQQVTLRCSSQSGHNTVSWYQQALGQGPQFIFQYYREEENGRGNFPPRFSGLQFPNYSSELNVNALELDDSALYLCASSPREGANGYTFGSGTRLTVV.

The gene calls are TRBV5-4 and TRBJ2-7, with TRBD1 identical over 8 bases. In germline, CDR1 is SGHNT, CDR2 YYREEE (reference sequence). The CDR3 is 15 amino acids. With 3 bases clipped from V and 3 bases from J, the junction kept 8 bases outside the gene matches. The CDR3 loop is CASSSGRDRIYEQYF. The CDR3 DNA sequence: TGTGCCAGCAGCTCGGGAAGGGACAGGATCTACGAGCAGTACTTC.

The gene calls are TRBV5-4 and TRBJ1-1; D gene uncertain. Between the trimmed V and J ends, which lost 4 bases and 3 bases, there was a span of 13 bases. Germline CDR1 and CDR2: SGHNT and YYREEE (reference sequence). The CDR3 contains 14 residues. The CDR3 spells CASSPAGLDTEAFF. The CDR3 DNA sequence: TGTGCCAGCAGCCCGGCGGGCCTAGACACTGAAGCTTTCTTT.

V usage is TRBV6-5 and J usage is TRBJ2-7; a weak D match, TRBD1 (5 bases). From germline, CDR1 is MNHEY and CDR2 SVGAGI. Trimming removed 6 bases from V and 4 bases from J, with 16 bases in between. CDR3 length: 14 amino acids. The CDR3 sequence is CASRKLTEKYEQYF. The DNA of the CDR3 is TGTGCCAGCAGGAAGTTGACAGAGAAGTACGAGCAGTACTTC.

The CDR3 DNA sequence: TGTGCCAGCAGGGACAGGGGGTACCCCAGCCATGGCTACACCTTC. Translation: CASRDRGYPSHGYTF. The V call is TRBV6-5, the J call TRBJ1-2, with 10 bases fitting TRBD1. Germline V gene lookup returns CDR1 MNHEY and CDR2 SVGAGI. Germline trimming cut 6 bases from V and 6 bases from J; bases unmatched to any gene: 10. CDR3 length: 15 amino acids.

This clone was seen a handful of times. The chain links TRBV9 to TRBJ2-5; D ambiguous. This CDR3 comprises 15 residues. The V gene lost 4 bases and the J gene lost 1 base, with 14 bases spanning the gap. Germline V CDR1 and CDR2: SGDLS, YYNGEE. CDR3 region: CASSPGYRRQETQYF. In DNA, the CDR3 is TGTGCCAGCAGCCCCGGGTACCGGCGCCAAGAGACCCAGTACTTC.

V usage is TRBV9 and J usage is TRBJ1-5, with D possibly TRBD1 on 6 matching bases. Deletions cut 0 bases from V and 5 bases from J, with 9 bases between. This CDR3 contains 14 residues. Germline assignment: CDR1 SGDLS and CDR2 YYNGEE. The CDR3 bases are TGTGCCAGCAGCGTAGGGGCAGGGGATCAGCCCCAGCATTTT. Translation gives CASSVGAGDQPQHF.

This chain links TRBV19 with TRBJ2-4, with TRBD2 matching over 8 bases. V shed 7 bases and J 0 bases; nucleotides not matched to a gene: 8. This CDR3 is 16 amino acids long. Per germline, CDR1 LNHDA and CDR2 SQIVND (reference sequence). CDR3 loop: CASTMGGRLAKNIQYF. The DNA for the CDR3 is TGTGCCAGTACCATGGGCGGGAGGCTAGCCAAAAACATTCAGTACTTC.

The chain combines TRBV9 with TRBJ2-1, with 15 nucleotides matching TRBD2. Germline V gene data show CDR1 as SGDLS and CDR2 as YYNGEE. The trim removed 1 base at V and 5 bases at J, leaving 10 bases unmatched. This CDR3 is 19 amino acids long. CDR3 sequence: CASSVPGLAGGPSNNEQFF. CDR3 DNA: TGTGCCAGCAGCGTACCAGGACTAGCGGGAGGGCCCTCGAACAATGAGCAGTTCTTC.

The chain couples TRBV2 to TRBJ2-5, with 10 positions matching TRBD2. The length of the CDR3 is 16 residues. With 3 bases clipped from V and 4 bases from J, the junction kept 8 bases outside the gene matches. Germline V gene data show CDR1 as SNHLY and CDR2 as FYNNEI. The CDR3 reads CASSDWLAGELETQYF. As DNA, the CDR3 is TGTGCCAGCAGTGATTGGCTAGCGGGAGAATTAGAGACCCAGTACTTC.